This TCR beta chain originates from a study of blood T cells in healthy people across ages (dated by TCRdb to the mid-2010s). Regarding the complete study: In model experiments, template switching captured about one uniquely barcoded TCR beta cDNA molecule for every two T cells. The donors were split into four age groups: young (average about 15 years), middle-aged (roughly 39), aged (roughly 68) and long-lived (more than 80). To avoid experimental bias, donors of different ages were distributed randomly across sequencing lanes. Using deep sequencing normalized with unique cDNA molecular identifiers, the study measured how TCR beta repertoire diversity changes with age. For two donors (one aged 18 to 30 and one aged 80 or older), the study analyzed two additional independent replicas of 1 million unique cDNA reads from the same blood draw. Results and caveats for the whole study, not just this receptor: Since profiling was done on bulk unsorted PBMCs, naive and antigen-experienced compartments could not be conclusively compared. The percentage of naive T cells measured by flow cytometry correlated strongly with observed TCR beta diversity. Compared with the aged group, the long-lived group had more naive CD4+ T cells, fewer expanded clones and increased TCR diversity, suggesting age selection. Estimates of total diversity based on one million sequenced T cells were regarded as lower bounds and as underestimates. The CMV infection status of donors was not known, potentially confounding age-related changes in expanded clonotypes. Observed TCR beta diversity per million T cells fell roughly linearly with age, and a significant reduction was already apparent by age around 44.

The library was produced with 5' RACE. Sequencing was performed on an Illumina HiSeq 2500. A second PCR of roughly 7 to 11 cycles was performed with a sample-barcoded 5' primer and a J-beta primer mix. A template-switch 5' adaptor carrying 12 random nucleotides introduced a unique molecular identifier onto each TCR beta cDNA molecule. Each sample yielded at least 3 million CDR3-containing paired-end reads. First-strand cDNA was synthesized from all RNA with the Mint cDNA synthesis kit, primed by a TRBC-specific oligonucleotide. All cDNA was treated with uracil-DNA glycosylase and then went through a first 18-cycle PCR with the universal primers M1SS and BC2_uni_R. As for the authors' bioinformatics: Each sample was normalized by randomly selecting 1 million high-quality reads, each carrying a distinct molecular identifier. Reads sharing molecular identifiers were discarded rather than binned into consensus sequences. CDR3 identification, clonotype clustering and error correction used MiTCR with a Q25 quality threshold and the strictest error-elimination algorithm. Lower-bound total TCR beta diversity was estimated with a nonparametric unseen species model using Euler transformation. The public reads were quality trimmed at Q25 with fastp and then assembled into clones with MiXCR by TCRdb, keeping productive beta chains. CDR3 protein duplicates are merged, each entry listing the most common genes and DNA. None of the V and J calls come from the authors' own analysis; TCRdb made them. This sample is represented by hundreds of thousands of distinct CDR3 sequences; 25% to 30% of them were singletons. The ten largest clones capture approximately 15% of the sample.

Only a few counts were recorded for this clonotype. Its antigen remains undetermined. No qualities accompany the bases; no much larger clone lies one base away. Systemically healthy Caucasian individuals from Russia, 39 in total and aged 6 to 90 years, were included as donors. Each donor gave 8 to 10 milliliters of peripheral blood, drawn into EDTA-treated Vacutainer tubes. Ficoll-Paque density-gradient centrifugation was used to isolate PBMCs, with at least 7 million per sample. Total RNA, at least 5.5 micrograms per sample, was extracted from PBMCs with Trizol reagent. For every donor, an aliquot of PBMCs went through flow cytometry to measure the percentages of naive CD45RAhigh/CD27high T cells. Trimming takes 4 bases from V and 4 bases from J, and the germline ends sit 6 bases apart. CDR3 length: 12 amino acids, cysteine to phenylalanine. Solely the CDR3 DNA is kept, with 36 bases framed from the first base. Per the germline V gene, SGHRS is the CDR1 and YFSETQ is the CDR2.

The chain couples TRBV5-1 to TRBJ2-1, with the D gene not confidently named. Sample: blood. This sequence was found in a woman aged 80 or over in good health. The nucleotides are TGCGCCAGCAGCGGAGATTACAATGAGCAGTTCTTC. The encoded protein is CASSGDYNEQFF.